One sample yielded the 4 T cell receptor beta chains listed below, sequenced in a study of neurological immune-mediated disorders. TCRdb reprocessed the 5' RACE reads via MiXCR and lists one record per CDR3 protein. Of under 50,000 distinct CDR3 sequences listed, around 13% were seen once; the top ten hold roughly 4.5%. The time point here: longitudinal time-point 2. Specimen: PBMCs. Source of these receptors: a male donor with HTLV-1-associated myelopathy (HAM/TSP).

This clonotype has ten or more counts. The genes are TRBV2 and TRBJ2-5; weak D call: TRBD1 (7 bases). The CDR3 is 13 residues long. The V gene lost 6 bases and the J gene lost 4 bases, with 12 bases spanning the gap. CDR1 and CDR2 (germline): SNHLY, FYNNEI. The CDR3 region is CASREGQTETQYF. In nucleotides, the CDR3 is TGTGCCAGCAGGGAGGGACAGACAGAGACCCAGTACTTC.

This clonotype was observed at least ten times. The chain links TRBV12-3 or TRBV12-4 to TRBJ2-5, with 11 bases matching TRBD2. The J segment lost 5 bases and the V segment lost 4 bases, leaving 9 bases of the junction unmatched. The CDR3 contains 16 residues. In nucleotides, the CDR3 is TGTGCCAGCAGTTATGGTCCGGGACTAGCGGCTGAGACCCAGTACTTC. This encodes CASSYGPGLAAETQYF.

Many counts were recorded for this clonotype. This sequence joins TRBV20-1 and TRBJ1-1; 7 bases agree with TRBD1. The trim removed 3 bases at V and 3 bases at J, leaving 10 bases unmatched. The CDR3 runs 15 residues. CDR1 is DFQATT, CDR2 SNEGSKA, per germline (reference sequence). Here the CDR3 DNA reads TGCAGTGCTAGGGAACTACAGGGGTCGGACACTGAAGCTTTCTTT. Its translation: CSARELQGSDTEAFF.

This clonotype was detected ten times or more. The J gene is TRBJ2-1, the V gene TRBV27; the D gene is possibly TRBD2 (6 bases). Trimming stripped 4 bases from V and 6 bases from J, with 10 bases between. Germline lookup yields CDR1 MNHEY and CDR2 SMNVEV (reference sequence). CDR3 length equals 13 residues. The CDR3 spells CASSYSGPNEQFF. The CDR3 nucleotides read TGTGCCAGCAGTTATAGCGGACCCAATGAGCAGTTCTTC.